The rows below give T cell receptor beta chains drawn from one sample of a study of cytomegalovirus exposure and HLA in healthy donors. Clones were read by immunoSEQ multiplex PCR, and TCRdb kept only the in-frame ones, dropping some. The repertoire has roughly 120,000 clones, around 10% of them found once; the top ten carry approximately 3%. The sequenced sample was PBMCs. The receptors were gathered from a man between 25 and 39 years old in good health and CMV-seronegative. Both conserved end residues are part of each CDR3. The order of the fields is J gene, D gene, V gene, clone size, CDR3 protein, CDR3 DNA. A D gene is named only where the DNA matches it firmly. For some rows the clone size is stated as once, few or many, or as a class when expanded; others skip it.

>TRBJ2-7|TRBD2|TRBV5-1|few
CASSLGGWREGYEQYF
TGCGCCAGCAGCTTGGGAGGATGGCGGGAGGGCTACGAGCAGTACTTC
>TRBJ1-5|TRBD1|TRBV28|few
CASVDRGRSNQPQHF
TGTGCCAGCGTAGACAGGGGACGAAGCAATCAGCCCCAGCATTTT
>TRBJ1-1|TRBD1|TRBV19|.
CASSLTGGSEAFF
TGTGCCAGTAGTTTAACAGGGGGCTCTGAAGCTTTCTTT
>TRBJ2-2|.|TRBV27|.
CASSPWRQSASTGELFF
TGTGCCAGCAGTCCATGGAGGCAGTCGGCGAGCACCGGGGAGCTGTTTTTT
>TRBJ2-3|.|TRBV4-3|few
CASSHLRGVDTQYF
TGCGCCAGCAGCCACCTTAGGGGTGTTGATACGCAGTATTTT
>TRBJ1-3|.|TRBV2|.
CASRLRMAGNTIYF
TGTGCCAGCAGGTTGCGGATGGCTGGAAACACCATATATTTT
>TRBJ1-3|.|TRBV11-3|.
CASSPSGGNTIYF
TGTGCCAGCAGCCCATCGGGGGGTAACACCATATATTTT
>TRBJ2-1|.|TRBV29-1|few
CSVEATGNWDEQFF
TGCAGCGTTGAAGCCACAGGGAACTGGGATGAGCAGTTCTTC
>TRBJ2-2|TRBD1|TRBV6-1|.
CASSEQGALVTGELFF
TGTGCCAGCAGTGAACAGGGGGCATTGGTAACCGGGGAGCTGTTTTTT
>TRBJ1-6|.|TRBV6-5|.
CASSFNRVLDSPLHF
TGTGCCAGCAGTTTCAACAGGGTTCTTGACTCACCCCTCCACTTT
>TRBJ2-7|.|TRBV11-1|few
CASSSGSISYEQYF
TGTGCCAGCAGCTCAGGGTCGATCTCCTACGAGCAGTACTTC
>TRBJ2-1|.|TRBV5-1|.
CASSFPRVGVHEQFF
TGCGCCAGCAGCTTCCCCAGGGTTGGCGTCCATGAGCAGTTCTTC
>TRBJ1-2|TRBD1|TRBV30|few
CAWSADRGEGYTF
TGTGCCTGGAGCGCAGACAGGGGAGAAGGCTACACCTTC
>TRBJ2-7|.|TRBV29-1|few
CSVVYNYEQYF
TGCAGCGTTGTATACAACTACGAGCAGTACTTC
>TRBJ1-1|TRBD1|TRBV19|.
CASRDDRGWHTEAFF
TGTGCCAGTAGGGATGACAGGGGATGGCACACTGAAGCTTTCTTT
>TRBJ2-7|.|TRBV27|.
CASRGTDRTGGQAAYEQYF
TGTGCCAGCAGGGGCACAGACCGGACGGGGGGACAGGCAGCCTACGAGCAGTACTTC
>TRBJ2-3|TRBD2|TRBV5-1|few
CASSEGLAGRTSTDTQYF
TGCGCCAGCAGCGAGGGACTAGCGGGTAGGACTAGCACAGATACGCAGTATTTT